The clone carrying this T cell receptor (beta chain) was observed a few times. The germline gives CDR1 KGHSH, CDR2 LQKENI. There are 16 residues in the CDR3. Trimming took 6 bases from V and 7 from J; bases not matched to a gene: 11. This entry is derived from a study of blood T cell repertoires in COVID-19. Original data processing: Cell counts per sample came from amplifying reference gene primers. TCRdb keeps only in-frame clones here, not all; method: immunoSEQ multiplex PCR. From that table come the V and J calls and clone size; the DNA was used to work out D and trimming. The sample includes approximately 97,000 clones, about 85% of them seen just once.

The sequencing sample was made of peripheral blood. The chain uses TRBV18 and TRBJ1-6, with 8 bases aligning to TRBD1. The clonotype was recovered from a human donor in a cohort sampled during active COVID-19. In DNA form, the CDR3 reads TGTGCCAGCTCGAAAGACAGGGGAAGAGGCAATTCACCCCTCCACTTT. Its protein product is CASSKDRGRGNSPLHF.